This is a list of T cell receptor beta chains from one sample in a study of T cell responses to AZD1222 COVID-19 vaccine. Libraries were prepared by immunoSEQ multiplex PCR; TCRdb keeps only in-frame clonotypes and omits some of them. The table has about 70,000 clones, around 85% seen once. This material consisted of peripheral blood, taken on day 0 of AZD1222 vaccination. The receptors were gathered from an adult in good health. The CDR3 runs from the conserved cysteine through the conserved F or W. A D gene is named only where the DNA matches it firmly. The size entry is marked missing in some rows and otherwise reads once, few, many or a size class.

clone size	J gene	V gene	D gene	CDR3 DNA	CDR3 protein
.	TRBJ1-2	TRBV6-6	TRBD1	TGTGCCAGCAGTTTAACAGGGGCTCGGGGCTATGGCTACACCTTC	CASSLTGARGYGYTF
.	TRBJ2-1	TRBV10-1	.	TGCGCCAGCAGTGCTTACTTCGGGGGTGAGCAGTTCTTC	CASSAYFGGEQFF
.	TRBJ2-2	TRBV9	.	TGTGCCAGCAGCGTTCTAAGGTCGGGGGCGAACACCGGGGAGCTGTTTTTT	CASSVLRSGANTGELFF
.	TRBJ1-3	TRBV29-1	.	TGCAGCGTTGAAGTGGGCCCGCGAGGCACCATATATTTT	CSVEVGPRGTIYF
.	TRBJ2-1	TRBV6-4	TRBD2	TGTGCCAGCAGCATTAGCGGGGGGACCTACAATGAGCAGTTCTTC	CASSISGGTYNEQFF
.	TRBJ1-1	TRBV20-1	.	TGCAGTGCTAGTAGACAGAACACTGAAGCTTTCTTT	CSASRQNTEAFF
.	TRBJ1-6	TRBV19	.	TGTGCCAGTAGTCCTCACGGATTCTCTTCACCCCTCCACTTT	CASSPHGFSSPLHF
.	TRBJ2-2	TRBV2	.	TGTGCCAGCAGTGGACTGCTGAACACCGGGGAGCTGTTTTTT	CASSGLLNTGELFF
once	TRBJ1-4	TRBV7-9	.	TGTGCCAGCAGCTTTAGCCGGGGGAATGAAAAACTGTTTTTT	CASSFSRGNEKLFF
.	TRBJ1-6	TRBV10-3	TRBD1	TGTGCCATCAGTGAGTCCGACAGGGTATCTAATTCACCCCTCCACTTT	CAISESDRVSNSPLHF
.	TRBJ1-2	TRBV19	.	TGTGCCATCGCCCCGGGCTCCGGGACCTTAAACTATGGCTACACCTTC	CAIAPGSGTLNYGYTF
.	TRBJ1-2	TRBV7-9	.	TGTGCCAGCAGCCCACAGGGCTACTATGGCTACACCTTC	CASSPQGYYGYTF
few	TRBJ1-3	TRBV10-1	.	TGCGCCAGCAGAGAGAGCTCTGGAAACACCATATATTTT	CASRESSGNTIYF
.	TRBJ2-5	TRBV15	.	TGTGCCACCAGCAGGGACGGGGGCGGAGGAGAGACCCAGTACTTC	CATSRDGGGGETQYF
.	TRBJ1-1	TRBV7-3	TRBD1	TGTGCCAGCAGCTTGACAGGGGGCGACACTGAAGCTTTCTTT	CASSLTGGDTEAFF
.	TRBJ1-3	TRBV11-3	.	TGTGCCAGCAGCTTACGAGGGGGTAACTCTGGAAACACCATATATTTT	CASSLRGGNSGNTIYF
once	TRBJ1-3	TRBV11-1	.	TGTGCCAGCGGCGCCCGTAACACTTGGTCTGGAAACACCATATATTTT	CASGARNTWSGNTIYF
.	TRBJ1-2	TRBV30	TRBD1	TGTGCCTGGAGTAAAGGGGACAGACACTATGGCTACACCTTC	CAWSKGDRHYGYTF
.	TRBJ2-5	TRBV11-2	TRBD1	TGTGCCAGCAGCTTAGTAGGGGGCGAGATCCAGTACTTC	CASSLVGGEIQYF
.	TRBJ2-3	TRBV7-2	TRBD2	TGTGCCAGCAGCTTAGCCCAGACTAGCGGCACAGATACGCAGTATTTT	CASSLAQTSGTDTQYF
.	TRBJ2-3	TRBV12-5	.	TGTGCTAGTGGTTTGGTACAGTTACTACTCAACACAGATACGCAGTATTTT	CASGLVQLLLNTDTQYF
once	TRBJ1-2	TRBV4-2	TRBD1	TGTGCCAGCAGAGGACAGGGAAACTATGGCTACACCTTC	CASRGQGNYGYTF
.	TRBJ2-6	TRBV28	.	TGTGCCGGACAATCTGGGGCCAACGTCCTGACTTTC	CAGQSGANVLTF
once	TRBJ2-1	TRBV7-6	TRBD1	TGTGCCAGCAGCGGTTACGCGACAGGGTTGGATGAGCAGTTCTTC	CASSGYATGLDEQFF
.	TRBJ2-1	TRBV11-2	.	TGTGCCAGCATCCCTACCGGACATAATGAGCAGTTCTTC	CASIPTGHNEQFF
.	TRBJ2-1	TRBV19	TRBD2	TGTGCCAGTAGTCCTCGGACTAGCGGTAACAATGAGCAGTTCTTC	CASSPRTSGNNEQFF
.	TRBJ2-3	TRBV18	TRBD1	TGTGCCAGCTCGCCGGGACAGGGGTTTGGCACAGATACGCAGTATTTT	CASSPGQGFGTDTQYF
.	TRBJ1-3	TRBV5-4	.	TGTGCCAGCAGCTTGGGAGGGGTCGCTGGAAACACCATATATTTT	CASSLGGVAGNTIYF
.	TRBJ2-1	TRBV12-3/TRBV12-4	.	TGTGCCTTCTCACCGCCTGATAGGTCTGAGCAGTTCTTC	CAFSPPDRSEQFF
.	TRBJ1-2	TRBV28	.	TGTGCCAGCAGTTTGGGCAGCTATGGCTACACCTTC	CASSLGSYGYTF
once	TRBJ2-3	TRBV20-1	TRBD1	TGCAGTGCTATTGACAGGGCCCGTTTCTCAGATACGCAGTATTTT	CSAIDRARFSDTQYF
few	TRBJ1-1	TRBV3-1/TRBV3-2	TRBD1	TGTGCCAGCAGCGTTGGACAGGGAGGGGCTGAAGCTTTCTTT	CASSVGQGGAEAFF
.	TRBJ2-7	TRBV5-8	.	TGTGCCAGCAGCTTGGATCAGGGTGAAGACGAGCAGTACTTC	CASSLDQGEDEQYF
few	TRBJ1-2	TRBV6-5	.	TGTGCCAGCAGGGCACCGCGGACAGTGTATGGCTACACCTTC	CASRAPRTVYGYTF
once	TRBJ1-1	TRBV6-5	.	TGTGCCACCACGCGGGGGGCCTTAAAGGGGGGTGAAGCTTTCTTT	CATTRGALKGGEAFF
.	TRBJ1-1	TRBV2	.	TGTGCCCCCTCGATAGGGGGGAGGACTGAAGCTTTCTTT	CAPSIGGRTEAFF
.	TRBJ2-7	TRBV27	.	TGTGCCAGCAGTTTAGCGGGCCCAGGTAAAGTGCAGTACTTC	CASSLAGPGKVQYF
.	TRBJ1-6	TRBV6-5	.	TGTGCCAGCTGGCCCCCTCTATTAACTTCACCCCTCCACTTT	CASWPPLLTSPLHF
.	TRBJ1-2	TRBV5-1	TRBD1	TGCGCCAGCAGCTTGGCTGTGGACACTTCTGGACAGGCGAACTATGGCTACACCTTC	CASSLAVDTSGQANYGYTF
.	TRBJ2-5	TRBV11-2	.	TGTGCCAGCAGCTTAGGATCGGGGGTTGGCGAGACCCAGTACTTC	CASSLGSGVGETQYF
few	TRBJ2-1	TRBV29-1	.	TGCAGCGCTCTAGCATATGAGCAGTTCTTC	CSALAYEQFF
.	TRBJ1-2	TRBV5-4	TRBD1	TGTGCCAGCGGTCTTATTACAGGGGCGCAGCACTATGGCTACACCTTC	CASGLITGAQHYGYTF
.	TRBJ1-1	TRBV23-1	.	TGCGCCACCTCCCCCGAATACAGGGCTGAAGAAGCTTTCTTT	CATSPEYRAEEAFF
.	TRBJ2-1	TRBV11-2	.	TGTGCCAGCAGCATTATTTCTCCAGGGGATGAGCAGTTCTTC	CASSIISPGDEQFF
.	TRBJ1-1	TRBV5-1	.	TGCGCCAGCAGGACAACCGGGACACCGAACACTGAAGCTTTCTTT	CASRTTGTPNTEAFF
.	TRBJ1-3	TRBV5-1	.	TGCGCCAGCAGCTTGGACAGTTGGGGAAACACCATATATTTT	CASSLDSWGNTIYF
.	TRBJ1-2	TRBV9	.	TGTGCCAGCAGCGTAGATGGAGGGGGGACCTATGGCTACACCTTC	CASSVDGGGTYGYTF
.	TRBJ2-3	TRBV21-1	.	TGTGCCAGCAGGCATTTGTCCGCAGATACGCAGTATTTT	CASRHLSADTQYF
.	TRBJ1-1	TRBV20-1	.	TGCAGTGCTCCGTTGAACACTGAAGCTTTCTTT	CSAPLNTEAFF